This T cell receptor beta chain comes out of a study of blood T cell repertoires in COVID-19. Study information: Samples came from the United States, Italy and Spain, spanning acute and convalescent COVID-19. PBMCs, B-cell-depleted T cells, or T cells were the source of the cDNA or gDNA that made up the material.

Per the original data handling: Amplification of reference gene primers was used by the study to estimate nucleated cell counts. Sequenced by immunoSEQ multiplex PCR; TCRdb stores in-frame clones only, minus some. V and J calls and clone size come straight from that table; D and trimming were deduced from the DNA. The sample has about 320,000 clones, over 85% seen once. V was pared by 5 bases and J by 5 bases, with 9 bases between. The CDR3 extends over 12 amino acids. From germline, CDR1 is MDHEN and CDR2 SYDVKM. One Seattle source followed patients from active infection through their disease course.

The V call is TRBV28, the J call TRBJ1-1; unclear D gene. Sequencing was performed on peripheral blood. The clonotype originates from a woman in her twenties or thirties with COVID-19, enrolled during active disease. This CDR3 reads CASSPGRTEAFF. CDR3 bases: TGTGCCAGCAGTCCGGGGAGAACTGAAGCTTTCTTT.